Each of the 11 T cell receptor beta chains below was sequenced from the same sample in a study of T cell changes during pregnancy in multiple sclerosis. Repertoires were generated with immunoSEQ multiplex PCR, while TCRdb's copy carries only in-frame clones and drops some. The data show fewer than 70,000 clones, around 94% seen once. This material consisted of CD8+ T cells from peripheral blood mononuclear cells, taken in the third trimester of pregnancy. These receptors were taken from a female donor in good health, enrolled as a control in a pregnancy study.

The chain carries TRBV30 and TRBJ1-2; the D gene is possibly TRBD1 (5 bases). This CDR3 has 13 amino acids. From germline, CDR1 is GTSNPN and CDR2 SVGIG (reference sequence). Trimming shortened V by 2 bases and J by 6 bases, and 13 bases separated the two germline ends. The CDR3 DNA reads TGTGCCTGGAGTCCCGAGGGACTTGATGGCTACACCTTC. The encoded protein is CAWSPEGLDGYTF.

The chain employs TRBV6-1 and TRBJ2-7; TRBD2 matches 13 bases. CDR1 is MNHNS, CDR2 SASEGT, per germline. V lost 3 bases, J lost 4 bases, and 3 bases stayed unmatched. This CDR3 has 15 residues. This chain's CDR3 is CASSDGLAGVYEQYF. CDR3 coding DNA: TGTGCCAGCAGTGACGGACTAGCGGGGGTGTACGAGCAGTACTTC.

A remark on this clone: Other DNA sequences in this sample translate to the same CDR3. The V and J genes are TRBV6-5 and TRBJ1-2; D may be TRBD1 (5 bases). The CDR3 totals 13 residues. Deletions cut 4 bases from V and 4 bases from J, with 10 bases between. Germline V gene lookup returns CDR1 MNHEY and CDR2 SVGAGI. In nucleotides, the CDR3 is TGTGCCAGCAGTTGGGACGGGAGCTATGGCTACACCTTC. It specifies CASSWDGSYGYTF.

The chain joins TRBV12-5 to TRBJ1-1; the match to TRBD1 covers 7 bases. V dropped 7 bases and J dropped 2; count of bases not matched to a gene: 7. This CDR3 is 14 amino acids long. Germline CDR1 LGHNT, CDR2 FRNRAP. The CDR3 coding sequence is TGTGCTAGTGCCCCGGACAGGTTAAACACTGAAGCTTTCTTT. Translated: CASAPDRLNTEAFF.

This chain links TRBV2 with TRBJ1-2; 8 bases align to TRBD1. The trim removed 5 bases at V and 7 bases at J, leaving 6 bases unmatched. Germline lookup yields CDR1 SNHLY and CDR2 FYNNEI. The CDR3 spans 13 residues. This CDR3 reads CASSLGQGFGYTF. In nucleotides, the CDR3 is TGTGCCAGCAGTCTCGGACAGGGCTTTGGCTACACCTTC.

The rearrangement uses TRBV14 and TRBJ2-7; weak D call: TRBD1 (6 bases). Germline CDR1 is SGHDN and CDR2 is FVKESK. V lost 5 bases to trimming and J lost 3 bases, with 20 bases between them. The CDR3 consists of 16 residues. DNA of the CDR3: TGTGCCAGCAGCGTTAGGACAGAATCGGATATCTACGAGCAGTACTTC. Its protein product is CASSVRTESDIYEQYF.

The chain employs TRBV4-3 and TRBJ2-1; 14 positions agree with TRBD2. The germline V gene has CDR1 LGHNA and CDR2 YSLEER. This CDR3 spans 14 amino acids. V trimming: 4 bases; J trimming: 9 bases; junction bases outside the gene matches: 2. The CDR3 loop is CASSPGLAGGEQFF. CDR3 DNA: TGCGCCAGCAGCCCCGGACTAGCGGGGGGTGAGCAGTTCTTC.

The chain couples TRBV6-5 to TRBJ2-7; 8 bases align to TRBD1. Germline V gene lookup returns CDR1 MNHEY and CDR2 SVGAGI. Losses at the gene ends were 4 bases for V and 3 bases for J; bases not matched to a gene: 2. There are 13 residues in the CDR3. Here the CDR3 DNA reads TGTGCCAGCAGTTTGGGACAGGACTACGAGCAGTACTTC. Protein sequence: CASSLGQDYEQYF.

This rearrangement joins TRBV7-9 to TRBJ1-1; 7 positions match TRBD1. CDR1 and CDR2 (germline): SEHNR, FQNEAQ (reference sequence). CDR3 size: 16 residues. Unmatched junction bases numbered 9, after V lost 5 bases and J lost 0 bases. CDR3 in DNA: TGTGCCAGCAGCCCCCGTGCAGGGGGTATGAACACTGAAGCTTTCTTT. Translating gives CASSPRAGGMNTEAFF.

V is TRBV15 and J is TRBJ1-1; D is ambiguous. Trimming shortened V by 0 bases and J by 3 bases, and 17 bases separated the two germline ends. CDR3 length: 17 residues. Germline values: CDR1 LNHNV, CDR2 YYDKDF (reference sequence). The chain's CDR3 is CATSRDGILKGDTEAFF. The CDR3 nucleotides read TGTGCCACCAGCAGAGACGGGATCTTAAAGGGTGACACTGAAGCTTTCTTT.

The chain couples TRBV7-2 to TRBJ2-7; D gene ambiguous. CDR3 length equals 12 residues. Germline V CDR1 and CDR2: SGHTA, FQGNSA. Trimming shortened V by 4 bases and J by 5 bases, and 9 bases separated the two germline ends. This CDR3 is CASSYLVDEQYF. The CDR3 nucleotides are TGTGCCAGCAGCTACTTAGTTGACGAGCAGTACTTC.